This TCR beta chain was found in a study of CD8 T cells in ankylosing spondylitis (dated by TCRdb to about 2017). Some background on the complete study: The study set out to find disease-linked TCR variants by profiling T cell receptor beta repertoires in ankylosing spondylitis patients and healthy donors. Peripheral blood was sampled, and synovial fluid was also collected from ankylosing spondylitis patients. The whole study cohort included 108 healthy donors and over 20 ankylosing spondylitis patients.

TCRdb names Illumina HiSeq 2500 as the instrument used. TCR beta libraries were prepared by quantitative 5'-RACE with molecular barcodes. For the original study's pipeline: A new computational method based on a probabilistic model of VDJ rearrangement was used to identify disease-linked TCR variants. TCRdb reprocessed the public reads (quality trimming at Q25 with fastp, clone calling with MiXCR) and kept in-frame beta chains. Here each entry gathers all rows of one CDR3 protein and keeps the most common genes and DNA. TCRdb assigned the V and J calls; the authors' analysis was not used. The sample yields tens of thousands of distinct CDR3 sequences; around 25% were counted once. The top ten clonotypes cover roughly three fifths of the sample. A note on this clonotype: Its binding antigen is unknown. Per-base qualities were not stored, and no clone one base away is much larger.

The full study reports these points: Blood from ankylosing spondylitis patients appeared to be characterized by a TCR beta motif made up of several highly homologous amino acid variants. The disease-linked clones showed a CD8+ phenotype and occurred at relatively low frequencies in peripheral blood. According to the report, matched synovial fluid samples from ankylosing spondylitis patients were significantly enriched for the disease-linked clones. Some TCR beta motif variants had previously been reported in synovial fluid and blood of reactive arthritis patients, which suggested common disease-initiation mechanisms.

The sample taken for sequencing was blood, either unsorted or a sorted T cell fraction (not recorded which). This clonotype originated in a male donor with ankylosing spondylitis or in good health (not recorded which).

The CDR3 region: CASIPGGSENYGYTF. The nucleotide sequence is TGTGCCAGCATCCCAGGGGGCAGCGAAAACTATGGCTACACCTTC. The rearranged segments are TRBV5-5 and TRBJ1-2, with TRBD1 identical over 8 junction bases. For this chain, trimming is 6 bases at the V end and 2 bases at the J end, and the number of junction bases without a gene match is 9. Sequences SGHKS (CDR1) and YYEKEE (CDR2) are obtained from the germline V gene (reference sequence). The CDR3 covers 15 residues, taking in both the cysteine and the phenylalanine. Only the CDR3 portion is preserved as DNA: 45 bases, with reading frame beginning at the first base.